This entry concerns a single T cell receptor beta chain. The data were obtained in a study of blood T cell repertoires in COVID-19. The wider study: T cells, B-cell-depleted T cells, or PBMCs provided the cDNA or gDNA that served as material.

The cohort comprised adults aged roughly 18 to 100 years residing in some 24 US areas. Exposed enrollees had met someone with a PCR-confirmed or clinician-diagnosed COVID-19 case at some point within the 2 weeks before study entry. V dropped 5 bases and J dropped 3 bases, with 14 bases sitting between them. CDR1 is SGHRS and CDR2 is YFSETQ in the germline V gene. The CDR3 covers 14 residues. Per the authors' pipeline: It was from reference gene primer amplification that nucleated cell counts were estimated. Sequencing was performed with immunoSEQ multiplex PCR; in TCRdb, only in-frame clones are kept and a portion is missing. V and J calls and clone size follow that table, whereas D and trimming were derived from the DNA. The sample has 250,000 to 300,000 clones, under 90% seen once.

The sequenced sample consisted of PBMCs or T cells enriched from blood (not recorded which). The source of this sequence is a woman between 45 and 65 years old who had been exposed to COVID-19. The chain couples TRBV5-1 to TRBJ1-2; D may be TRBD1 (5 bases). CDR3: CASRPTGADYGYTF. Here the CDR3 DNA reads TGCGCCAGCAGACCGACTGGGGCGGACTATGGCTACACCTTC.